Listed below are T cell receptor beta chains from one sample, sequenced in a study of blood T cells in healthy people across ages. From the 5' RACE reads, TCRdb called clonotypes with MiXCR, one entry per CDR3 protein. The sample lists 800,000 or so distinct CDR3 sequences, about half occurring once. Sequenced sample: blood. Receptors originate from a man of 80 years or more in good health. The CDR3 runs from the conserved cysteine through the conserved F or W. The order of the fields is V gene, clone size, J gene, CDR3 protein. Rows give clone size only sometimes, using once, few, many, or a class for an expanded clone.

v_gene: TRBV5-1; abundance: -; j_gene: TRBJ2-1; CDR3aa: CASSLDLAGGPYEQFF
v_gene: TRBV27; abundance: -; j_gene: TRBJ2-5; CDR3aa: CASSWGVGQEYF
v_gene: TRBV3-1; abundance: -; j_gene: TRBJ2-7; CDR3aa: CASSPTGETDEQYF
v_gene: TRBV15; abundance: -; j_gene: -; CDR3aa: CATSKGDETQYF
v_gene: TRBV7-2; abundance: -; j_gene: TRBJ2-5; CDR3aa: CASSEQIKETQYF
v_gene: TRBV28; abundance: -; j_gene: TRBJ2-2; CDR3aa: CAARRPDTGELFF
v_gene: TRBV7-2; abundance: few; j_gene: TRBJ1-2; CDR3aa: CASSLVGQGSGYTF
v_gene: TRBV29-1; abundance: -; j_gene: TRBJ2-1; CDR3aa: CSVVGGRYKYNEQFF
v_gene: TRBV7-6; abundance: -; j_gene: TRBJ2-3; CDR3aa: CASSLASVAGDPWAQYF
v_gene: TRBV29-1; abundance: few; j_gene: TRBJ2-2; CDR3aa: CSAGHANTGELFF
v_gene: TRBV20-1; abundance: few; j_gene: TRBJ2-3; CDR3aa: CSAKADYVTDTQYF
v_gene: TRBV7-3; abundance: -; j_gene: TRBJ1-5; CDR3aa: CASSLGLGQPQHF
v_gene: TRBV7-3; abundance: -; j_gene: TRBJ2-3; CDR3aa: CASSHTAGERGTDTQYF
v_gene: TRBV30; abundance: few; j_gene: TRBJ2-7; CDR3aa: CAWSVLGYEQYF
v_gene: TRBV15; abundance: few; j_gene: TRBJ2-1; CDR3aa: CATSSLAGPHNEQFF
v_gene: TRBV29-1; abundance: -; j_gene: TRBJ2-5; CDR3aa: CSAYKALGGLGEQYF
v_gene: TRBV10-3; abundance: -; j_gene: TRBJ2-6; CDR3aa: CAISESISASGISSGANVLTF
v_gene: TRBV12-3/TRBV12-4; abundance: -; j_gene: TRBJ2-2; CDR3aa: CASSPFTGATGELFF
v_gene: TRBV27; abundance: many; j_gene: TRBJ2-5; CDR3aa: CASRPRDLGPETQYF
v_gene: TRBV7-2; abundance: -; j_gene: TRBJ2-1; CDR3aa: CASSLGTSGTREQFF
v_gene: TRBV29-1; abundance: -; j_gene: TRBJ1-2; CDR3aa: CSVALSVYGYTF
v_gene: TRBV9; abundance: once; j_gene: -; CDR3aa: CASNPSGDRVYEQYF
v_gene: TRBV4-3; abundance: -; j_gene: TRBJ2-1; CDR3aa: CASSQKSSAGLAGDRFF
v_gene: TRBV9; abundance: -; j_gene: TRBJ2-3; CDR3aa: CASSVGGESTDTQYF
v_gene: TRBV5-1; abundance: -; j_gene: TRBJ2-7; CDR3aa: CASSFGQGAIYEQYF
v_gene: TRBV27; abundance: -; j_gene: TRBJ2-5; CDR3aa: CASSTAGGPREQYF
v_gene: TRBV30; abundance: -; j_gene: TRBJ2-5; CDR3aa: CAWSALAGSETQYF
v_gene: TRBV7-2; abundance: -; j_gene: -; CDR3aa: CASSLGLLAVPEQYF
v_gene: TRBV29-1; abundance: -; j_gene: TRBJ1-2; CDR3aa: CSVVTGHGHTF
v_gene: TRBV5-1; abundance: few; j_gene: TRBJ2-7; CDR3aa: CASSRSGTAFYEQYF
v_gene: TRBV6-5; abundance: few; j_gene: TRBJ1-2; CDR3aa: CASSPRQNTFYGYTF
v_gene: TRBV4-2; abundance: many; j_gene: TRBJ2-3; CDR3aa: CASSQMTSVYVGDTQYF
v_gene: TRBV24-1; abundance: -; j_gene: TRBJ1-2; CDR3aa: CATRGAADGYGYTF
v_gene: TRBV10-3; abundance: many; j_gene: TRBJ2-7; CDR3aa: CAIRKTGQKDEQYF
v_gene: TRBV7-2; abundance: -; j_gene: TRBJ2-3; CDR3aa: CASTNPTAGGTDTQYF
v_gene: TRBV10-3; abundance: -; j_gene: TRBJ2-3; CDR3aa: CAISGTPGITDTQYF
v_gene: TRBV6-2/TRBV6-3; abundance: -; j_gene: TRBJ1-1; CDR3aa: CASSYGVAGASTEAFF
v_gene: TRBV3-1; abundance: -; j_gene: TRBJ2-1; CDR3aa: CASSQHVGGDNEQFF
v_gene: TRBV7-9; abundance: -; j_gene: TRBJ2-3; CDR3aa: CASSLVGTYDTQYF
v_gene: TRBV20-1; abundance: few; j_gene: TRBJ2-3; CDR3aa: CSARDLVIDTQYF